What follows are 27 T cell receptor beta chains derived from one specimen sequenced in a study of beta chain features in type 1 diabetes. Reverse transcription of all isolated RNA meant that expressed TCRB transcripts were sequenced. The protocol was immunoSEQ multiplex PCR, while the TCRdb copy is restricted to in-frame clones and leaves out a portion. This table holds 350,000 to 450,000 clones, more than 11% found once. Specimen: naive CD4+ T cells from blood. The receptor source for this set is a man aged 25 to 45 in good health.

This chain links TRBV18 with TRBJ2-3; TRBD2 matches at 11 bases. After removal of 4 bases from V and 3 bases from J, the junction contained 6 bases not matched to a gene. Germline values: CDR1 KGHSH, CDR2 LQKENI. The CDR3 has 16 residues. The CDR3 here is CASSHTSGSITDTQYF. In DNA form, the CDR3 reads TGTGCCAGCTCACATACTAGCGGGAGTATAACAGATACGCAGTATTTT.

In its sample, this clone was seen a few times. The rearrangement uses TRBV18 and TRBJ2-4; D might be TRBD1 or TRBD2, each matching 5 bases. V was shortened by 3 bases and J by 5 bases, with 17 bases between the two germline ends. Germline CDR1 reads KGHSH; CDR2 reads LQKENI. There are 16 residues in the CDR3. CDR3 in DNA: TGTGCCAGCTCACCCTTCGGGGTGGGGGATCAAAACATTCAGTACTTC. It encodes CASSPFGVGDQNIQYF.

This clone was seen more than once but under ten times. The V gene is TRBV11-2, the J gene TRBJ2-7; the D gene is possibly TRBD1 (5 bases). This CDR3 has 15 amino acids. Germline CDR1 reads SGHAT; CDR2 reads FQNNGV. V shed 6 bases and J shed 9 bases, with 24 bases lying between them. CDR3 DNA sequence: TGTGCCAGCAGAGCTTTATCAGGGAATTTAATCGGGCAGTACTTC. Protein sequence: CASRALSGNLIGQYF.

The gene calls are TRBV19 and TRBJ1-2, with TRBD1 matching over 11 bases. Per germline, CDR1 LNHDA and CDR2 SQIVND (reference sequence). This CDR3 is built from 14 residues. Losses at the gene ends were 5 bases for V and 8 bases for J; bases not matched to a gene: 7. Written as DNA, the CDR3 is TGTGCCAGTAGTCCCCGGGGACAGGGGGACGGCTACACCTTC. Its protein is CASSPRGQGDGYTF.

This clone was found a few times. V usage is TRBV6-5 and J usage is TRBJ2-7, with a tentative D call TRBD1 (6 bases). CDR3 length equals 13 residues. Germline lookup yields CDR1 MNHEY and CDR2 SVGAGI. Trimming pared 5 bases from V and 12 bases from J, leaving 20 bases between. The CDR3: CASSRSAGDLVYF. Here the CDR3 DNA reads TGTGCCAGCAGTAGAAGCGCAGGGGATTTGGTGTACTTC.

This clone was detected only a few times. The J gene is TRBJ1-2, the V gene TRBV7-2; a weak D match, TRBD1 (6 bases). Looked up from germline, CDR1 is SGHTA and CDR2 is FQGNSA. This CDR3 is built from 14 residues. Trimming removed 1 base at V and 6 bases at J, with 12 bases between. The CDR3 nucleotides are TGTGCCAGCAGCTTAGGTCGGCAGGGGAATGGCTACACCTTC. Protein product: CASSLGRQGNGYTF.

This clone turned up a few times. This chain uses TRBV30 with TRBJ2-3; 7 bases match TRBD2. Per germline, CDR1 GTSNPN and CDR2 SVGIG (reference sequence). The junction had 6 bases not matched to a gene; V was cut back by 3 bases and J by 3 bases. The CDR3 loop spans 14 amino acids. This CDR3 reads CAWRWLGGTDTQYF. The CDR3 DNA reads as TGTGCCTGGAGGTGGCTCGGGGGGACAGATACGCAGTATTTT.

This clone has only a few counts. This chain's CDR3 is CASSLGPGRDTEAFF. CDR3 sequence (DNA): TGTGCCAGCAGCTTAGGACCGGGACGTGACACTGAAGCTTTCTTT. The rearrangement joins TRBV7-2 to TRBJ1-1, with D maybe TRBD1 (5 bases). This CDR3 spans 15 amino acids. V dropped 1 base and J dropped 3 bases, with 12 bases sitting between them. The V gene's germline CDR1 is SGHTA and CDR2 FQGNSA.

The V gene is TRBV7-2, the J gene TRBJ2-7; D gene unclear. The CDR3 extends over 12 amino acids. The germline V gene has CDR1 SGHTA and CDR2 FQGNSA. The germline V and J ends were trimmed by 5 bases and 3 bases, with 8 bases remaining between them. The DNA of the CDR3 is TGTGCCAGCAGCGCCAATCGCTACGAGCAGTACTTC. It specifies CASSANRYEQYF.

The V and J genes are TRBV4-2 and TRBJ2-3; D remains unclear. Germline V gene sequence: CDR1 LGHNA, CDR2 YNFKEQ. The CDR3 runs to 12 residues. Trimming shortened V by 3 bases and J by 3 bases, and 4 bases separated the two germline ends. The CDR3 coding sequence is TGTGCCAGCAGCCAGGAAACAGATACGCAGTATTTT. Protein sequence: CASSQETDTQYF.

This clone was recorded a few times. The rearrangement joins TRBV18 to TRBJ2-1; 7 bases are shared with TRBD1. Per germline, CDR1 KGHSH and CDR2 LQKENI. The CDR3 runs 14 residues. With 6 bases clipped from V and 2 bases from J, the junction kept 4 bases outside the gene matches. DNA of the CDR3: TGTGCCAGCTCTACCGGGACAGCCTACAATGAGCAGTTCTTC. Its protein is CASSTGTAYNEQFF. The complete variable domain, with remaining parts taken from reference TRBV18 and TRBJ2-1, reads NAGVMQNPRHLVRRRGQEARLRCSPMKGHSHVYWYRQLPEEGLKFMVYLQKENIIDESGMPKERFSAEFPKEGPSILRIQQVVRGDSAAYFCASSTGTAYNEQFFGPGTRLTVL.

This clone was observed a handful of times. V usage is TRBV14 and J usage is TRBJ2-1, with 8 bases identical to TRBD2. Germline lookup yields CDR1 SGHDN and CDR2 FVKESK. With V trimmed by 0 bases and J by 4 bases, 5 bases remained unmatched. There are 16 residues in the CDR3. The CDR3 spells CASSQDGSGRYNEQFF. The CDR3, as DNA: TGTGCCAGCAGCCAAGACGGCAGCGGGAGATACAATGAGCAGTTCTTC.

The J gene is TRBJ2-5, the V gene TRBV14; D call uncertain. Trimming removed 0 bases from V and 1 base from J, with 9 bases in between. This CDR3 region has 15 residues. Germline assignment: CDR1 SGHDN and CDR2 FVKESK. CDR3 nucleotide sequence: TGTGCCAGCAGCCAAGATCTAGGCAGCCAAGAGACCCAGTACTTC. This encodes CASSQDLGSQETQYF.

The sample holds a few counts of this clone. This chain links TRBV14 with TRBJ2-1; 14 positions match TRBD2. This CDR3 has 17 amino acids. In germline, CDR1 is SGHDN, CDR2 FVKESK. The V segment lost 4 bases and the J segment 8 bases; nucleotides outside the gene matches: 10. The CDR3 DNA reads TGTGCCAGCAGCCGCGGACTAGCGGGAGGTTGGGACCATGAGCAGTTCTTC. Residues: CASSRGLAGGWDHEQFF.

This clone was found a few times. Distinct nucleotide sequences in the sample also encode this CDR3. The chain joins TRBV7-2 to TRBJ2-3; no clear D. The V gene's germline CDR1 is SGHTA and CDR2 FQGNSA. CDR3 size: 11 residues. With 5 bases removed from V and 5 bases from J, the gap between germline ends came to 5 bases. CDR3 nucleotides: TGTGCCAGCAGCCTTGTAGATACGCAGTATTTT. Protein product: CASSLVDTQYF.

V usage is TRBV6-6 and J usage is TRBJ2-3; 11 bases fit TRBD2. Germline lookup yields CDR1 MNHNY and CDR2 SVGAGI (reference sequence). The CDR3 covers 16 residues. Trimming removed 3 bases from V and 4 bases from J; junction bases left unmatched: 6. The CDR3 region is CASSYRLAGGADTQYF. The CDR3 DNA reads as TGTGCCAGCAGTTATCGGCTAGCGGGAGGTGCAGATACGCAGTATTTT.

For the CDR3, the DNA is TGTGCCAGCAGCCACAACAATGAGCAGTTCTTC. This encodes CASSHNNEQFF. V is TRBV14 and J is TRBJ2-1; D is uncertain. CDR1 and CDR2 from the germline V gene are SGHDN and FVKESK. The V and J ends lost 3 bases and 5 bases respectively, with 2 bases between them. The CDR3 length is 11 residues.

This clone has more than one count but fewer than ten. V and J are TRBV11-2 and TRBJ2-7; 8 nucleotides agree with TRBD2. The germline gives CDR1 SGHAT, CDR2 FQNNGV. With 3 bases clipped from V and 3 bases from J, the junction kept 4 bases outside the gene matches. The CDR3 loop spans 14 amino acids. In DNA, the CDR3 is TGTGCCAGCAGCTTTTTCGGGAGGGGCTACGAGCAGTACTTC. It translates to CASSFFGRGYEQYF.

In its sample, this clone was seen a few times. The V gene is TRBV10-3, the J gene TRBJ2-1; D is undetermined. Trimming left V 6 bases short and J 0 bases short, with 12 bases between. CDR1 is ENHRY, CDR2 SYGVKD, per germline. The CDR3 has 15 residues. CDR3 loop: CAISAADSSYNEQFF. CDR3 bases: TGTGCCATCAGCGCAGCAGATAGCTCCTACAATGAGCAGTTCTTC.

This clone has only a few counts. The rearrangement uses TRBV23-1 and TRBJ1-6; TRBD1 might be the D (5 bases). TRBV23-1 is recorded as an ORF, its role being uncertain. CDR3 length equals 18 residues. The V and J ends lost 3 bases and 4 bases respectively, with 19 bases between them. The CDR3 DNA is TGCGCCAGCAGTCAGCCAATTTTTGGAGGGGCGTATAATTCACCCCTCCACTTT. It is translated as CASSQPIFGGAYNSPLHF.

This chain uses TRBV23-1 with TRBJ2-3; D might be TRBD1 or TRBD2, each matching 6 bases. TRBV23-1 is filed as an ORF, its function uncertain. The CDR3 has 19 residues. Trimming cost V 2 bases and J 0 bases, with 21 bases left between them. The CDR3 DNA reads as TGCGCCAGCAGTCAACGGGGACACACCAGGGACTTGAGCACAGATACGCAGTATTTT. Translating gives CASSQRGHTRDLSTDTQYF.

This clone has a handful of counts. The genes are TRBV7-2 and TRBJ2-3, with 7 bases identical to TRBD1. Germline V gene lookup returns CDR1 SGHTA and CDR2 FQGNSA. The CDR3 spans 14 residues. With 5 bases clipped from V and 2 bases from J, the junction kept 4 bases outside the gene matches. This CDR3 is CASSRDRYTDTQYF. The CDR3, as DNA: TGTGCCAGCAGCCGGGACAGATACACAGATACGCAGTATTTT.

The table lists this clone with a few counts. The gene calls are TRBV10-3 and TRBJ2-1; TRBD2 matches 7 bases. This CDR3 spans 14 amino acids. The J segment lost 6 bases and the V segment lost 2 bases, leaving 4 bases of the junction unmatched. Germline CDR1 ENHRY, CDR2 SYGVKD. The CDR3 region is CAISEAGLGNEQFF. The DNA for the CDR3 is TGTGCCATCAGTGAGGCCGGACTAGGCAATGAGCAGTTCTTC.

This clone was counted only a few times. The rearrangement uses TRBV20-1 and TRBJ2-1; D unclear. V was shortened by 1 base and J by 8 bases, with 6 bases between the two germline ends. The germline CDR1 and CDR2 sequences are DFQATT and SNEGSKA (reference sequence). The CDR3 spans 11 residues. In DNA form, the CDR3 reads TGCAGTGCTAGAGGTTGGGATGAGCAGTTCTTC. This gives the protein CSARGWDEQFF.

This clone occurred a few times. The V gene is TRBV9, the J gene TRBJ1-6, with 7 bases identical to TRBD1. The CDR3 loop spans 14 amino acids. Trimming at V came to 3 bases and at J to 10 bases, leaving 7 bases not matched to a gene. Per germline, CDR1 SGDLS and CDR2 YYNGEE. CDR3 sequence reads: CASSAGTELSPLHF. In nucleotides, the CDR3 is TGTGCCAGCAGCGCTGGGACAGAGCTGTCACCCCTCCACTTT.

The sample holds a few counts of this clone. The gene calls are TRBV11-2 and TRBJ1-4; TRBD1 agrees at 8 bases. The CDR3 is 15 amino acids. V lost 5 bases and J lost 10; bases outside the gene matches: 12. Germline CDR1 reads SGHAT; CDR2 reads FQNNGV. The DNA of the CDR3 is TGTGCCAGCAGCCCCCTGGACAGGGACATCGGAAAACTGTTTTTT. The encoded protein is CASSPLDRDIGKLFF.

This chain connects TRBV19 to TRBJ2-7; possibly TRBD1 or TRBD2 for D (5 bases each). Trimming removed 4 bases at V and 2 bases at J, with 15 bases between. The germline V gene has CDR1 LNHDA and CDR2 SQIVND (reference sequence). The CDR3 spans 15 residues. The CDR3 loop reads CASSTYRDDTYEQYV. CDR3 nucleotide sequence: TGTGCCAGTAGTACCTACCGGGACGATACCTACGAGCAGTACGTC.